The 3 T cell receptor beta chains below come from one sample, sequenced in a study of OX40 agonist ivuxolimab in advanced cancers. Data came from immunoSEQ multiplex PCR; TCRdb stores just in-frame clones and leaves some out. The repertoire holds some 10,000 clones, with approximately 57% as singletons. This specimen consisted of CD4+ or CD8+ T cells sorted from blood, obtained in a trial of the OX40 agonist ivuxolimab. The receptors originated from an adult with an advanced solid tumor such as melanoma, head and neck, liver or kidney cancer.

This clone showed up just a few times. CDR3 nucleotides: TGTGCCAGCAGCGTAGCCGGGAGCGGGAGTATCCACGAGCAGTACTTC. Protein: CASSVAGSGSIHEQYF. This chain uses TRBV9 with TRBJ2-7, with 8 bases matching TRBD2. CDR3 length: 16 amino acids. V shed 0 bases and J 5 bases; nucleotides not matched to a gene: 10. Per germline, CDR1 SGDLS and CDR2 YYNGEE.

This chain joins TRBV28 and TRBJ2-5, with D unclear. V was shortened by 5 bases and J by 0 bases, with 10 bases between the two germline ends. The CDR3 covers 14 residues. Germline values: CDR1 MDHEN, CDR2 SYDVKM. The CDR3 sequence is CASSPQLYQETQYF. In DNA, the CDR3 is TGTGCCAGCAGTCCGCAGCTGTACCAAGAGACCCAGTACTTC.

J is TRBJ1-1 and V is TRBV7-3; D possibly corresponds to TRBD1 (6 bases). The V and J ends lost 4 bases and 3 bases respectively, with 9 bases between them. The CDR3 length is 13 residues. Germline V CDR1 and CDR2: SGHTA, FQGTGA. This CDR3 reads CASSWDMDTEAFF. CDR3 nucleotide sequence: TGTGCCAGCAGCTGGGACATGGACACTGAAGCTTTCTTT.